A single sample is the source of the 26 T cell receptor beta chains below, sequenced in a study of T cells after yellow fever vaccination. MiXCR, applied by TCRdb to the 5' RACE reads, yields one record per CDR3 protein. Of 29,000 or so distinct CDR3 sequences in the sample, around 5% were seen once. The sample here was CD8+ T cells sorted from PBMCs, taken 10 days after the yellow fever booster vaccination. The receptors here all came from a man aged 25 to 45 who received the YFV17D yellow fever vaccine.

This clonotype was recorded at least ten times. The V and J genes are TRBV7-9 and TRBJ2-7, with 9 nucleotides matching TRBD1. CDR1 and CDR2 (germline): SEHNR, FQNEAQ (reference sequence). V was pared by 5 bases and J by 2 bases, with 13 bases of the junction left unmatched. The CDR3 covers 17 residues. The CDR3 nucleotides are TGTGCCAGCAGCCCACCGCCCGGGACAGGGACGGCCTACGAGCAGTACTTC. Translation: CASSPPPGTGTAYEQYF.

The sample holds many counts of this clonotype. In DNA, the CDR3 is TGCAGCGTCCCTACGGCGGGAGGCAGCTCCTACAATGAGCAGTTCTTC. Its protein product is CSVPTAGGSSYNEQFF. J is TRBJ2-1 and V is TRBV29-1; 8 bases agree with TRBD2. Germline V CDR1 and CDR2: SQVTM, ANQGSEA. The CDR3 has 16 residues. With V trimmed by 6 bases and J by 0 bases, 10 bases remained unmatched.

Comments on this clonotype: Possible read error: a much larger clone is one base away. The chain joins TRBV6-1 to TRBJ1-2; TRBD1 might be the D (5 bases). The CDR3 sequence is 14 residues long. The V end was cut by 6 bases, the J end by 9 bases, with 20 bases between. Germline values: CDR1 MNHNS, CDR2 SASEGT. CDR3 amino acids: CASSPTAGVRCYTF. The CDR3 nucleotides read TGTGCCAGCAGCCCTACCGCGGGGGTACGGTGCTACACCTTC.

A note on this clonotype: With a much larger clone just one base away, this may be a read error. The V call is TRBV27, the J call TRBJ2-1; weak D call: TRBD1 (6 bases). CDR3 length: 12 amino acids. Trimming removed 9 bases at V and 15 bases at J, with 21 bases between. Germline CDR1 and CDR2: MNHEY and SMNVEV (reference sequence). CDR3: CARSLIQGLRFF. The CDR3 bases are TGTGCCAGAAGTCTAATACAGGGTTTAAGGTTCTTC.

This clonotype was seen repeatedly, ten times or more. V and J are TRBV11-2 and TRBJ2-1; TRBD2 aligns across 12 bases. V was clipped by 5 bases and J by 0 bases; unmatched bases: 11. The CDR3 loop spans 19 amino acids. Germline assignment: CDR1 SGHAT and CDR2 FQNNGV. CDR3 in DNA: TGTGCCAGCAGCACCGGACTAGCGGGACTTTCGAGCTCCTACAATGAGCAGTTCTTC. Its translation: CASSTGLAGLSSSYNEQFF.

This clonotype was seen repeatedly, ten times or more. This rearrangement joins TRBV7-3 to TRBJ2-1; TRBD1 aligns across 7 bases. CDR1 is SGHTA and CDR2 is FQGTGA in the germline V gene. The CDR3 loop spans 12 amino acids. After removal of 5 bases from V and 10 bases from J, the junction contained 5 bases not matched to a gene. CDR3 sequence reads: CASSTGVGEQFF. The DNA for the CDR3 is TGTGCCAGCAGCACAGGGGTTGGGGAGCAGTTCTTC.

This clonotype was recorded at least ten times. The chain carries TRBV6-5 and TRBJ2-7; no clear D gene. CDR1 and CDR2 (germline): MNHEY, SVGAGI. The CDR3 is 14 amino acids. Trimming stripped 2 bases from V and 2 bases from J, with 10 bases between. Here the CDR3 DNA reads TGTGCCAGCAGTTACCCTTCCCAACCCTACGAGCAGTACTTC. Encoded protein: CASSYPSQPYEQYF.

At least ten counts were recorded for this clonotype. CDR3 sequence reads: CASSAGLAGPKQFF. The CDR3 DNA sequence: TGTGCCAGCAGCGCGGGACTAGCGGGACCTAAGCAGTTCTTC. The chain is built from TRBV9 and TRBJ2-1; TRBD2 matches at 13 bases. This CDR3 has 14 residues. CDR1 is SGDLS and CDR2 is YYNGEE in the germline V gene. V trimming: 3 bases; J trimming: 11 bases; junction bases outside the gene matches: 5.

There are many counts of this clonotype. For the CDR3, the DNA is TGCAGCGTCCTATACGGGACAGCCCTCTCTGGGGCCAACGTCCTGACTTTC. This codes for CSVLYGTALSGANVLTF. The chain is built from TRBV29-1 and TRBJ2-6; TRBD1 matches 7 bases. The CDR3 spans 17 residues. Germline V CDR1 and CDR2: SQVTM, ANQGSEA. The V gene end was trimmed by 6 bases and the J gene end by 0 bases; junction bases not matched to a gene: 11.

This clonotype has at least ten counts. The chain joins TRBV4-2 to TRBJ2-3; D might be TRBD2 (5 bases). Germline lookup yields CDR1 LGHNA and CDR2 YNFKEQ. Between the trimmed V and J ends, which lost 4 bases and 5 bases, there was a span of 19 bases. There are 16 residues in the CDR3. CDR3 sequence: CASSPQERGLVDTQYF. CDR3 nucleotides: TGTGCCAGCAGCCCCCAGGAGAGAGGGTTGGTAGATACGCAGTATTTT.

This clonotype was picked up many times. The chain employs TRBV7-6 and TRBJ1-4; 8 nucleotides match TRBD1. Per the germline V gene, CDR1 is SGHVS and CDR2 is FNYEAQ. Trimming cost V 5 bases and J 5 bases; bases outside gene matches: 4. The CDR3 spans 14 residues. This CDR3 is CASSQGQANEKLFF. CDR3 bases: TGTGCCAGCAGCCAGGGACAGGCAAATGAAAAACTGTTTTTT.

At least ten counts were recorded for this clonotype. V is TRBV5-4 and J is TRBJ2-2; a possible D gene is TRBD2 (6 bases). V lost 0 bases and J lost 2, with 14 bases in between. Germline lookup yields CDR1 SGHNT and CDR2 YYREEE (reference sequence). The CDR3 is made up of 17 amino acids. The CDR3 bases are TGTGCCAGCAGCTTGGGGGGAACTAGCAGCAACACCGGGGAGCTGTTTTTT. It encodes CASSLGGTSSNTGELFF.

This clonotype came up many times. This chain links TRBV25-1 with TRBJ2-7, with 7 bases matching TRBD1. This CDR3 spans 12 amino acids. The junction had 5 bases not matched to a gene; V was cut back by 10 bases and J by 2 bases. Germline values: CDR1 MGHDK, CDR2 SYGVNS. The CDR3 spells CATAGTAYEQYF. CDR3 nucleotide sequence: TGTGCCACCGCCGGGACAGCCTACGAGCAGTACTTC.

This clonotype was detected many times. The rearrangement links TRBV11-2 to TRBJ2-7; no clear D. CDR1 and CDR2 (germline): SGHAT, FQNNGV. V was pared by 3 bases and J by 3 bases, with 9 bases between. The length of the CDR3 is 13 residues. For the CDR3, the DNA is TGTGCCAGCAGCTTCGCTCGACTCTACGAGCAGTACTTC. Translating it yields CASSFARLYEQYF. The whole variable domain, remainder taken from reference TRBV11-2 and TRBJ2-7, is EAGVAQSPRYKIIEKRQSVAFWCNPISGHATLYWYQQILGQGPKLLIQFQNNGVVDDSQLPKDRFSAERLKGVDSTLKIQPAKLEDSAVYLCASSFARLYEQYFGPGTRLTVT.

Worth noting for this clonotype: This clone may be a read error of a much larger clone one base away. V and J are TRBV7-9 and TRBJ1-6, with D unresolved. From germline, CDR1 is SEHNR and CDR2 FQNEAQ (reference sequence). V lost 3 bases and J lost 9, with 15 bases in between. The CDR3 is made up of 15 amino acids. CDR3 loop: CASSFVWETPSPLHF. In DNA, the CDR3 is TGTGCCAGCAGCTTCGTGTGGGAGACACCTTCACCCCTCCACTTT.

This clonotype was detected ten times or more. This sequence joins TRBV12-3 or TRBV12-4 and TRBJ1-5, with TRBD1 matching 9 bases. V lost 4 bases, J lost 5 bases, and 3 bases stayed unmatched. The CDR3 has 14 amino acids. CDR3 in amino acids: CASSSGTGYQPQHF. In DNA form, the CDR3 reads TGTGCCAGCAGTTCCGGGACAGGGTATCAGCCCCAGCATTTT.

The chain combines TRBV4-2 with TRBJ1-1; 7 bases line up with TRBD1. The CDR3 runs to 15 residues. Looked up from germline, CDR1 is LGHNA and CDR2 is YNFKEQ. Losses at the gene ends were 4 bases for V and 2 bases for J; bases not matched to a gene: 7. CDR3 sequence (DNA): TGTGCCAGCAGCCCCACAGAGGGGGCTAACACTGAAGCTTTCTTT. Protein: CASSPTEGANTEAFF.

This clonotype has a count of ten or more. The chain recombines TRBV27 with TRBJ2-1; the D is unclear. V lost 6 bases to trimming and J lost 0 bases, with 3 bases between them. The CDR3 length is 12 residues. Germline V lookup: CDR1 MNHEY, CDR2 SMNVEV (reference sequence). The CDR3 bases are TGTGCCAGCAGCGCCTCCTACAATGAGCAGTTCTTC. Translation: CASSASYNEQFF.

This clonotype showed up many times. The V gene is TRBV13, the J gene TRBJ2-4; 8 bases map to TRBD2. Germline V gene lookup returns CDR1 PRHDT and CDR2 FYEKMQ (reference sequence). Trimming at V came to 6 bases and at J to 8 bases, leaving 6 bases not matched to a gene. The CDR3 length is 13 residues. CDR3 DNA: TGTGCCAGCAGTTCGGGAGGGGTCTACATTCAGTACTTC. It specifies CASSSGGVYIQYF. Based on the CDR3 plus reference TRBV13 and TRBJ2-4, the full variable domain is AAGVIQSPRHLIKEKRETATLKCYPIPRHDTVYWYQQGPGQDPQFLISFYEKMQSDKGSIPDRFSAQQFSDYHSELNMSSLELGDSALYFCASSSGGVYIQYFGAGTRLSVL.

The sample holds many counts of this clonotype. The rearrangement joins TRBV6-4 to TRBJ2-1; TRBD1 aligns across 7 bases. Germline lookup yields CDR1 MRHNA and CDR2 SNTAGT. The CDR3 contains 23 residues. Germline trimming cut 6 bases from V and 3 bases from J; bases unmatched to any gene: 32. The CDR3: CASRGTGAKGASRIPEGYNEQFF. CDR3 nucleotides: TGTGCCAGCAGAGGAACAGGGGCGAAAGGGGCTAGCAGGATTCCGGAAGGCTACAATGAGCAGTTCTTC.

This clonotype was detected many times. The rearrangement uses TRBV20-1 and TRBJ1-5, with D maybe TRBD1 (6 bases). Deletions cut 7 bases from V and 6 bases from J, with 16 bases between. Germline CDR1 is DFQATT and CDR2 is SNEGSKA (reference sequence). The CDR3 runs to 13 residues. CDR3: CSGDTGLGQPQHF. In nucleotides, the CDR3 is TGCAGTGGTGATACAGGGCTTGGTCAGCCCCAGCATTTT.

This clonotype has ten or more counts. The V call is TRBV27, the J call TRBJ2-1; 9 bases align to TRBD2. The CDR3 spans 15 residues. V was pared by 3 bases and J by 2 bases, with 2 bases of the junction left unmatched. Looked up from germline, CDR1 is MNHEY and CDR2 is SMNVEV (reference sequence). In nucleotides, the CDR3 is TGTGCCAGCAGTTTTAGCGGGAGACCCTACAATGAGCAGTTCTTC. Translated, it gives CASSFSGRPYNEQFF.

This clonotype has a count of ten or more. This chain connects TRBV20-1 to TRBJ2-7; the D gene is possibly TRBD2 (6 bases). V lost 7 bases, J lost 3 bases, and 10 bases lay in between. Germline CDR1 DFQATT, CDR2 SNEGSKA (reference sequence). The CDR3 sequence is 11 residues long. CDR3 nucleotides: TGCAGTGTTGGCGGGATCTACGAGCAGTACTTC. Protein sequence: CSVGGIYEQYF.

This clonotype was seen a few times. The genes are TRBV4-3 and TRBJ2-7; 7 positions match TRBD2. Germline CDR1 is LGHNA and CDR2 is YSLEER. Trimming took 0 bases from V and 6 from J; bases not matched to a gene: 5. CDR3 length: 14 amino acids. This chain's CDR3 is CASSQDSAGAEQYF. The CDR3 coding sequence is TGCGCCAGCAGCCAAGATTCCGCGGGAGCCGAGCAGTACTTC.

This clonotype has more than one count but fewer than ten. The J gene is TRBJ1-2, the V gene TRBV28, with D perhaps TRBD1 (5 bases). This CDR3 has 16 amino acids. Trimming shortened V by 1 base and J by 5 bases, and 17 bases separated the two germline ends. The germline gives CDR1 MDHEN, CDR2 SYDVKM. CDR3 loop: CASSLSGPSHGYGYTF. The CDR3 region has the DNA TGTGCCAGCAGTTTATCGGGGCCCTCCCACGGGTATGGCTACACCTTC.

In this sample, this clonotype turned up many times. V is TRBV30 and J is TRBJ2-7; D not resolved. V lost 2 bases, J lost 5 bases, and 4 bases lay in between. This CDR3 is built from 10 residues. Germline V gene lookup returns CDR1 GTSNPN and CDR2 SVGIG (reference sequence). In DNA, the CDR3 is TGTGCCTGGAGTAACAACGAGCAGTACTTC. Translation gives CAWSNNEQYF.